This T cell receptor beta chain was obtained from a study of blood T cell repertoires in COVID-19. Study overall: Sites in the United States, Italy and Spain provided acute and convalescent COVID-19 samples. The analysed material was cDNA or gDNA that came from T cells, B-cell-depleted T cells, or PBMCs.

Original analysis: Quantification of nucleated cells was approximated via reference gene primer amplification. Using immunoSEQ multiplex PCR, the repertoire was profiled, and TCRdb retains in-frame clones only, with some absent. Clone size and the V and J calls come from that table; the DNA yielded D and trimming. The sample has approximately 330,000 clones; approximately 90% are singletons. The sequencing sample was made of peripheral blood. This clonotype was obtained from a young man with COVID-19, enrolled during active disease.

Here the CDR3 DNA reads TGTGCCAGCAGTTACTCCGCGCATAGCTTGAGGGAGACCCAGTACTTC. Amino acids: CASSYSAHSLRETQYF. The gene calls are TRBV6-2 or TRBV6-3 and TRBJ2-5; D remains unclear. V was trimmed by 0 bases and J by 5 bases, leaving 16 bases between them. The germline V gene encodes CDR1 MNHEY and CDR2 SVGEGT. The CDR3 extends over 16 amino acids.